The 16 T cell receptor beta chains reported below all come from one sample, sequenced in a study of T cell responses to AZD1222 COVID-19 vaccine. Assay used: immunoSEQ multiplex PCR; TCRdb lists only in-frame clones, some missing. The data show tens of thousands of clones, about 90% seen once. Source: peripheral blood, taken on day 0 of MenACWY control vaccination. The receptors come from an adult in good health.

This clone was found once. CDR3 loop: CASSTLPGNTIYF. CDR3 sequence (DNA): TGTGCCAGTAGCACCCTTCCCGGAAACACCATATATTTT. This rearrangement joins TRBV19 to TRBJ1-3, with D unclear. The V gene's germline CDR1 is LNHDA and CDR2 SQIVND (reference sequence). The CDR3 contains 13 residues. The germline V and J ends were trimmed by 6 bases and 4 bases, with 10 bases remaining between them.

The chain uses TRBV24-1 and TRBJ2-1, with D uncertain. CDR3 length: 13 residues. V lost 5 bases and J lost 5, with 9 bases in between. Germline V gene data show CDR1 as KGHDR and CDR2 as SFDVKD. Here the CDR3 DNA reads TGTGCCACCAGTGCGAGTGATAACAATGAGCAGTTCTTC. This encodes CATSASDNNEQFF.

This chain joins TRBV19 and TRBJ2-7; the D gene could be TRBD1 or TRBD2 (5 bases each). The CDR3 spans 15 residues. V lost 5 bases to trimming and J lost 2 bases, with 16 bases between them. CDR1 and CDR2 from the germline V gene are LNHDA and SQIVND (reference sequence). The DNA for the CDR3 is TGTGCCAGTAGTCGAGGGGAGAGGGGTACCTACGAGCAGTACTTC. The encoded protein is CASSRGERGTYEQYF.

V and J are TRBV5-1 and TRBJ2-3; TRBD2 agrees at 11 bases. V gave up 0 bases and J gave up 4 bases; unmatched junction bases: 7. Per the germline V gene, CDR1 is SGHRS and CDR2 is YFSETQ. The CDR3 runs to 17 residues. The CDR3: CASSLGLAGGSSDTQYF. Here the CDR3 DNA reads TGCGCCAGCAGCTTGGGGCTAGCGGGAGGCTCCTCAGATACGCAGTATTTT.

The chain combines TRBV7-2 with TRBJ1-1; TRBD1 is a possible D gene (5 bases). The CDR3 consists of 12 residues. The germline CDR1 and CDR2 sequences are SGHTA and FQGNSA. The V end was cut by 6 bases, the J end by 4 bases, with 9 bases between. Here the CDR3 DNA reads TGTGCCAGCAGTCAGGGAGGCACTGAAGCTTTCTTT. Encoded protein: CASSQGGTEAFF.

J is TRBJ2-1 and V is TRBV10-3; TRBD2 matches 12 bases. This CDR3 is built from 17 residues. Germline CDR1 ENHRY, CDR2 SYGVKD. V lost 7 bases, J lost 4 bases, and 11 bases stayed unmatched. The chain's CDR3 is CAIITSGRPPKYNEQFF. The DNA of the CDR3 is TGTGCCATCATAACTAGCGGGAGGCCCCCAAAGTACAATGAGCAGTTCTTC.

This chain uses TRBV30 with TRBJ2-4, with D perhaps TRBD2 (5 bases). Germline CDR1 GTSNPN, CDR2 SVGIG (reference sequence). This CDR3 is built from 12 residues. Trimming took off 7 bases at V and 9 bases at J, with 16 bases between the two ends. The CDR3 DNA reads TGTGCCTCCCCCGACAAAGAGGGCATTCAGTACTTC. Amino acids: CASPDKEGIQYF.

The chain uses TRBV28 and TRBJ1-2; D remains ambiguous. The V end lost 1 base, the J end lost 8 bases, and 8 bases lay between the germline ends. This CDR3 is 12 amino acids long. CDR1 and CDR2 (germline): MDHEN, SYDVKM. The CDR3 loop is CASSLYDWGYTF. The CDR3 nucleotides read TGTGCCAGCAGTTTATACGATTGGGGCTACACCTTC.

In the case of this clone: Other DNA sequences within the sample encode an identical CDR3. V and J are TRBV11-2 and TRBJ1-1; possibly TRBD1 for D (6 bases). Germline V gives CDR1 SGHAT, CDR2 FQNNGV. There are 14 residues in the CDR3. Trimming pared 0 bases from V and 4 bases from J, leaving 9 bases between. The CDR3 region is CASSLDRRGTEAFF. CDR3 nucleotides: TGTGCCAGCAGCTTAGATCGCAGGGGCACTGAAGCTTTCTTT.

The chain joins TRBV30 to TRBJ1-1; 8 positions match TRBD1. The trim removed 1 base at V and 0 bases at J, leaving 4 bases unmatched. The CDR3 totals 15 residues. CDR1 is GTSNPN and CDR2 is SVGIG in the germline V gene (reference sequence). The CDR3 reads CAWSDRGGMNTEAFF. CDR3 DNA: TGTGCCTGGAGTGACAGGGGGGGCATGAACACTGAAGCTTTCTTT.

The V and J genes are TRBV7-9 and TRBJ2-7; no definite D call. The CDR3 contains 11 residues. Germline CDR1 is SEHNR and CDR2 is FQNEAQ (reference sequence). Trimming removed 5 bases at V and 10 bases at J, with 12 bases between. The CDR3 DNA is TGTGCCAGCAGCGTCCAGTCTGTACAGTACTTC. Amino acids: CASSVQSVQYF.

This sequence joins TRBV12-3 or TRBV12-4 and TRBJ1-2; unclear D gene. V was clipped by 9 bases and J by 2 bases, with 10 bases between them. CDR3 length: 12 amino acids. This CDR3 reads CASRNQNYGYTF. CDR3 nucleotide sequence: TGTGCCAGTAGGAACCAGAACTATGGCTACACCTTC.

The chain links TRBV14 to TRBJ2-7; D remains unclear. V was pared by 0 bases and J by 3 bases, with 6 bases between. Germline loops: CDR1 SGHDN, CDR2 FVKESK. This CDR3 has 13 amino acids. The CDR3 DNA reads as TGTGCCAGCAGCCAAGAAGGCCGCTACGAGCAGTACTTC. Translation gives CASSQEGRYEQYF. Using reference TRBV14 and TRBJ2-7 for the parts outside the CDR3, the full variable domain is EAGVTQFPSHSVIEKGQTVTLRCDPISGHDNLYWYRRVMGKEIKFLLHFVKESKQDESGMPNNRFLAERTGGTYSTLKVQPAELEDSGVYFCASSQEGRYEQYFGPGTRLTVT.

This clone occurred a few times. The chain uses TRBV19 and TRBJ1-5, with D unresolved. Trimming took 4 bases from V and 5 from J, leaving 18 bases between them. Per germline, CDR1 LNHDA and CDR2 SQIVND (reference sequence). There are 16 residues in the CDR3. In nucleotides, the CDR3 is TGTGCCAGTAGTACCCTCCTTAACGGGAATCATCAGCCCCAGCATTTT. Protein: CASSTLLNGNHQPQHF.

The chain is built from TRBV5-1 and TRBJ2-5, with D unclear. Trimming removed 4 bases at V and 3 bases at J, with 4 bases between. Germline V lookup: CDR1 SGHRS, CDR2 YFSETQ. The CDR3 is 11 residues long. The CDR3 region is CASSHKETQYF. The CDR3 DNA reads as TGCGCCAGCAGCCACAAAGAGACCCAGTACTTC.

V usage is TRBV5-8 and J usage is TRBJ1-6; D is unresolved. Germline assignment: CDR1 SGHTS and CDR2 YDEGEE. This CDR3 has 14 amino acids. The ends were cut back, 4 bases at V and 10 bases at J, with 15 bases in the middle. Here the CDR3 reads CASSLEVPRSPLHF. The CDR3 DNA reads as TGTGCCAGCAGCCTAGAGGTCCCGCGATCACCCCTCCACTTT.